This TCR beta chain came from a study of blood T cell repertoires in COVID-19. Study in general: Collection of acute and convalescent COVID-19 samples took place in the United States, Italy and Spain. PBMCs, B-cell-depleted T cells, or T cells were the source of the cDNA or gDNA that made up the material.

Living in 20 to 30 US areas, the participants were between roughly 18 and 95 years of age. Assignments of participants to cohorts depended upon their own reported clinical history. Assay: immunoSEQ multiplex PCR; the TCRdb copy retains only in-frame clones and omits some. The sample includes 330,000 or so clones, roughly 88% of them seen just once. Germline values: CDR1 MDHEN, CDR2 SYDVKM. The CDR3 is 18 residues long. Trimming removed 4 bases from V and 0 bases from J; junction bases left unmatched: 9. The sequencing input was PBMCs or T cells enriched from blood (not recorded which). The V call is TRBV28, the J call TRBJ1-6; 7 bases are shared with TRBD1. The receptor was isolated from a man aged 25-45 years who had recovered from COVID-19. CDR3 in DNA: TGTGCCAGCAGTTCCTTGGGGGGACAGAGCTCCTATAATTCACCCCTCCACTTT. The encoded protein is CASSSLGGQSSYNSPLHF.